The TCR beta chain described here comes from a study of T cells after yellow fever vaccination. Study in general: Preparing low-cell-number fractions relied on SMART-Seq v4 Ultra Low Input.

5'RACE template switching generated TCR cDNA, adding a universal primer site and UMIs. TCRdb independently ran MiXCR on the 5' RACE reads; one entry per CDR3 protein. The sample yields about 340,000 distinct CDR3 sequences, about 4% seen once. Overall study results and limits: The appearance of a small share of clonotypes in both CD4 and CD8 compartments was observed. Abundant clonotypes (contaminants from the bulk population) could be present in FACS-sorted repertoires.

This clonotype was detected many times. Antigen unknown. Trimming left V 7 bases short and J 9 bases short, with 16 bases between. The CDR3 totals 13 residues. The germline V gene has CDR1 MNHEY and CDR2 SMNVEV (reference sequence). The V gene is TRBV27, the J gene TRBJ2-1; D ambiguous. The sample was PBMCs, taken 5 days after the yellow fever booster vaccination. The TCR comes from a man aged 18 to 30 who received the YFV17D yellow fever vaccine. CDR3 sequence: CASTSRRTGEQFF. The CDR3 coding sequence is TGTGCCAGCACCTCGAGGCGAACGGGTGAGCAGTTCTTC.